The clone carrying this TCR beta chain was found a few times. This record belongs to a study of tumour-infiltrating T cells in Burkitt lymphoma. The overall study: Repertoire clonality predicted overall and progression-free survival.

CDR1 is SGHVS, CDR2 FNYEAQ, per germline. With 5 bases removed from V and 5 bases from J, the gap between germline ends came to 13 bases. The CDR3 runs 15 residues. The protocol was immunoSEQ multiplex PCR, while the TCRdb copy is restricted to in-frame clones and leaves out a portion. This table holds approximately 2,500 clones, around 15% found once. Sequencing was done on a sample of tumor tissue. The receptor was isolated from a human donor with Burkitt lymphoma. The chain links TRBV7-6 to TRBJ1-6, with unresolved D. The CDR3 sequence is CASSRVGRDNSPLHF. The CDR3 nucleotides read TGTGCCAGCAGCCGTGTGGGGAGAGATAATTCACCCCTCCACTTT.